Listed here is a single T cell receptor (beta chain). Some clones are missing from TCRdb's copy, which holds only in-frame ones; the method was immunoSEQ multiplex PCR. The sample carries about 63,000 clones, roughly 73% recorded once. The source of the sample is a study of OX40 agonist ivuxolimab in advanced cancers. Study context: The dose-escalation cohort had hepatocellular carcinoma, melanoma, renal cell or head and neck cancer.

Sampling times: baseline, cycle 4 day 1, cycle 7 day 1. The sequenced sample was CD4+ or CD8+ T cells sorted from blood, obtained in a trial of the OX40 agonist ivuxolimab. The sequence came from an adult with an advanced solid tumor such as melanoma, head and neck, liver or kidney cancer.

DNA of the CDR3: TGCGCCAGCAGCCGTCTCGCCCGGGACAGGTACAATGAGCAGTTCTTC. This sequence encodes CASSRLARDRYNEQFF. The chain carries TRBV4-1 and TRBJ2-1; 8 positions agree with TRBD1. The CDR3 has 16 amino acids. J was trimmed by 4 bases and V by 4 bases; bases with no gene match: 9. The germline CDR1 and CDR2 sequences are MGHRA and YSYEKL.